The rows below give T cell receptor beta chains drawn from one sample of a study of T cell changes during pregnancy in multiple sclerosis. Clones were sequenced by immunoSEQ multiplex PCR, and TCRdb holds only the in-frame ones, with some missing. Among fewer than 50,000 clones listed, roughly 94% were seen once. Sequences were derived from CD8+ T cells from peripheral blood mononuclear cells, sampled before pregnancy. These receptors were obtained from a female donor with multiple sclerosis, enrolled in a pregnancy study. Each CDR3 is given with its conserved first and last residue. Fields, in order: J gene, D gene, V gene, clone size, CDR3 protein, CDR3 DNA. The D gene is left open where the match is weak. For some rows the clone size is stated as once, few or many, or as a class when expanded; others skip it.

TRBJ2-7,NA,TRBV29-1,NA,CSVETGSYEQYF,TGCAGCGTTGAAACAGGCTCCTACGAGCAGTACTTC
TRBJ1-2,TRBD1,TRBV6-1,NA,CASRGQGHGYTF,TGTGCCAGCAGGGGACAGGGTCACGGCTACACCTTC
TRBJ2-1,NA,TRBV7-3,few,CASSWEDVNYNEQFF,TGTGCCAGCAGCTGGGAGGATGTAAACTACAATGAGCAGTTCTTC
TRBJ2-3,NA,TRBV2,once,CARRGGSTDTQYF,TGTGCCAGAAGGGGGGGGAGCACAGATACGCAGTATTTT
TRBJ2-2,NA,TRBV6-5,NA,CASSFLLAGWSGELFF,TGTGCCAGCAGTTTCCTTTTGGCAGGGTGGTCCGGGGAGCTGTTTTTT
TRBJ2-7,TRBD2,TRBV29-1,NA,CSVIAGDSYEQYF,TGCAGCGTTATAGCGGGAGACTCCTACGAGCAGTACTTC
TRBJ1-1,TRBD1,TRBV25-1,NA,CASSELGTGGMDTEAFF,TGTGCCAGCAGTGAATTGGGGACAGGGGGCATGGACACTGAAGCTTTCTTT
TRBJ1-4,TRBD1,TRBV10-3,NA,CAISEASVRGTNEKLFF,TGTGCCATCAGTGAAGCCTCTGTCAGGGGGACTAATGAAAAACTGTTTTTT
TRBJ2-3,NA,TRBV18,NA,CASSRGGDGTSTDTQYF,TGTGCCAGCTCACGAGGAGGTGACGGGACTAGCACAGATACGCAGTATTTT
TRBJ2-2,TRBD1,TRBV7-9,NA,CASSQGTGSNTGELFF,TGTGCCAGCAGCCAGGGGACAGGGTCGAACACCGGGGAGCTGTTTTTT
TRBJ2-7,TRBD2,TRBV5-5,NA,CASSLRLAATYEQYF,TGTGCCAGCAGCTTGCGCCTAGCGGCGACCTACGAGCAGTACTTC
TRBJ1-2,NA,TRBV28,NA,CASSLYRMKTNYGYTF,TGTGCCAGCAGTCTCTACCGAATGAAAACTAACTATGGCTACACCTTC
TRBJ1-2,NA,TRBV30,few,CAWSWTVGGSNYGYTF,TGTGCCTGGAGTTGGACGGTGGGGGGTTCTAACTATGGCTACACCTTC
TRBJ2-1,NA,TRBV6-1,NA,CASSSRGAYNEQFF,TGTGCCAGCAGTAGCAGGGGGGCCTACAATGAGCAGTTCTTC
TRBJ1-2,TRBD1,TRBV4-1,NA,CASTEGPRQGLYYGYTF,TGCGCCAGCACCGAGGGGCCCCGACAGGGGCTTTACTATGGCTACACCTTC
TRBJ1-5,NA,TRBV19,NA,CASSIAGGPFVPQHF,TGTGCCAGTAGTATTGCGGGGGGCCCGTTTGTGCCCCAGCATTTT
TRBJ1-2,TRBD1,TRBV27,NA,CASSLSRGTLDRGYGYTF,TGTGCCAGCAGTTTATCGAGGGGAACATTGGACAGGGGCTATGGCTACACCTTC
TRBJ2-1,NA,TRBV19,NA,CASRKWEEEGEQFF,TGTGCCAGTAGGAAATGGGAGGAGGAAGGTGAGCAGTTCTTC
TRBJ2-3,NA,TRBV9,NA,CASSASGTQRADTQYF,TGTGCCAGCAGCGCCTCCGGGACTCAAAGAGCAGATACGCAGTATTTT
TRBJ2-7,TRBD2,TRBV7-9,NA,CASSLGPGTSTYEQYF,TGTGCCAGCAGCTTAGGGCCCGGGACTAGTACTTACGAGCAGTACTTC
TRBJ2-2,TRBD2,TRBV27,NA,CASSLSPSGRFGELFF,TGTGCCAGCAGTTTATCGCCCAGCGGGAGGTTCGGGGAGCTGTTTTTT
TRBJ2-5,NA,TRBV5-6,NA,CASSLVTGVQETQYF,TGTGCCAGCAGCTTGGTGACGGGGGTCCAAGAGACCCAGTACTTC
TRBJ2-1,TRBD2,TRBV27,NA,CASSLSLPSGRHVNEQFF,TGTGCCAGCAGTTTATCCCTGCCTAGCGGGAGGCACGTCAATGAGCAGTTCTTC
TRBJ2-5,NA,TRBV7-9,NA,CASSSDREQETQYF,TGTGCCAGCAGTTCGGACCGGGAACAAGAGACCCAGTACTTC
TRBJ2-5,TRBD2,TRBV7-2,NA,CASSLALAGVWVQETQYF,TGTGCCAGCAGCTTAGCACTAGCGGGAGTTTGGGTCCAAGAGACCCAGTACTTC
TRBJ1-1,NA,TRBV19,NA,CASSAGTRSTEAFF,TGTGCCAGTAGCGCGGGAACCCGTAGCACTGAAGCTTTCTTT
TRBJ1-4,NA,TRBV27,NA,CASSLQGKNEKLFF,TGTGCCAGCAGTTTACAGGGCAAAAATGAAAAACTGTTTTTT
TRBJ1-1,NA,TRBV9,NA,CASSVSRNTEAFF,TGTGCCAGCAGCGTATCGAGGAACACTGAAGCTTTCTTT
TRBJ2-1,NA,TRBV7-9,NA,CASSPRTPRPYNEQFF,TGTGCCAGCAGCCCCCGGACTCCCCGGCCCTACAATGAGCAGTTCTTC
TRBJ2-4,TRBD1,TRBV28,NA,CASSFGQGGNIQYF,TGTGCCAGCAGTTTCGGACAGGGAGGAAACATTCAGTACTTC
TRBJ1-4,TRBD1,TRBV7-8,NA,CASSPWGDRTTNEKLFF,TGTGCCAGCAGCCCATGGGGGGACAGGACGACTAATGAAAAACTGTTTTTT
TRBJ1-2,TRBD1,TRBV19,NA,CASSISRTGYGYTF,TGTGCCAGTAGTATTAGTCGGACAGGGTATGGCTACACCTTC
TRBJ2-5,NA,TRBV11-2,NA,CASSPTSFEETQYF,TGTGCCAGCAGCCCGACTAGTTTTGAAGAGACCCAGTACTTC
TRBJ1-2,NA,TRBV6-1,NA,CASSEGSAGNYGYTF,TGTGCCAGCAGTGAAGGATCGGCAGGGAACTATGGCTACACCTTC
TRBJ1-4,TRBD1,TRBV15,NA,CATKGAGTNEKLFF,TGTGCCACTAAGGGGGCGGGGACTAATGAAAAACTGTTTTTT
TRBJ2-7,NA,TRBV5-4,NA,CASSFDSYEQYF,TGTGCCAGCAGTTTCGACAGCTACGAGCAGTACTTC
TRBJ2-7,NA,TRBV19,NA,CASSSRTAYEQYF,TGTGCCAGTAGTTCCCGGACAGCCTACGAGCAGTACTTC
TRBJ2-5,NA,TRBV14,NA,CASSQGHLRETQYF,TGTGCCAGCAGCCAAGGACACCTCCGAGAGACCCAGTACTTC
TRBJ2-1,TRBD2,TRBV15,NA,CATSRDPSGRVGWDEQFF,TGTGCCACCAGCAGAGATCCGAGCGGGAGGGTCGGCTGGGATGAGCAGTTCTTC